The clone carrying this T cell receptor (beta chain) was detected many times. These data are taken from a study of T-cell reconstitution after alpha-beta-depleted transplantation in children. During its preparation, the TCRbeta library received unique molecular identifiers. TCRdb used MiXCR to reprocess the PCR reads, holding one entry per CDR3 protein. The sample has about 260,000 distinct CDR3 sequences, approximately 8% seen once. The CDR3 contains 17 residues. Trimming removed 0 bases at V and 2 bases at J, with 14 bases between. From germline, CDR1 is MNHEY and CDR2 SVGAGI. J is TRBJ2-1 and V is TRBV6-5; TRBD2 is a possible D gene (6 bases). The sample here was PBMCs, mostly from graft donor cells, taken 180 days after TCRalphabeta/CD19-depleted stem cell transplant. This clonotype was sampled from a male patient between 5 and 17 years old who had a stem cell transplant for acute lymphoblastic leukemia, so the T cells may come from the graft donor. The CDR3 loop reads CASSYSSGTRAYNEQFF. Written as DNA, the CDR3 is TGTGCCAGCAGTTACTCGTCCGGGACTCGCGCCTACAATGAGCAGTTCTTC.